These 14 T cell receptor beta chains were all obtained from the same sample, sequenced in a study of control samples from healthy donors and cancer patients. Profiling relied on immunoSEQ multiplex PCR, and the TCRdb table lists in-frame clones only, not all of them. The repertoire includes 60,000 to 75,000 clones, approximately 87% of them detected once, and roughly 28% sits in the top ten. Sequencing was done on a sample of blood. The source is a man aged 50 to 59 in good health.

The rearrangement links TRBV29-1 to TRBJ1-4; 11 nucleotides match TRBD1. Germline CDR1 is SQVTM and CDR2 is ANQGSEA. V gave up 4 bases and J gave up 5 bases; unmatched junction bases: 12. CDR3 length: 17 residues. CDR3 sequence (DNA): TGCAGCGTTGGGTCGGGACAGGGGGGCCCTCGAAATGAAAAACTGTTTTTT. Protein sequence: CSVGSGQGGPRNEKLFF. Combining the CDR3 with reference TRBV29-1 and TRBJ1-4 gives the whole variable domain SAVISQKPSRDICQRGTSLTIQCQVDSQVTMMFWYRQQPGQSLTLIATANQGSEATYESGFVIDKFPISRPNLTFSTLTVSNMSPEDSSIYLCSVGSGQGGPRNEKLFFGSGTQLSVL.

The J gene is TRBJ2-5, the V gene TRBV13; D not certain. The CDR3 covers 11 residues. V lost 4 bases, J lost 9 bases, and 9 bases lay in between. In germline, CDR1 is PRHDT, CDR2 FYEKMQ (reference sequence). The DNA of the CDR3 is TGTGCCAGCAGCTCTAGGCAGTCCCAGTACTTC. It encodes CASSSRQSQYF.

The V and J genes are TRBV19 and TRBJ2-7; the match to TRBD2 covers 8 bases. V shed 2 bases, J shed 2 bases, and the junction held 2 bases outside the gene matches. From germline, CDR1 is LNHDA and CDR2 SQIVND (reference sequence). CDR3 length equals 14 residues. The chain's CDR3 is CASSITSGAYEQYF. CDR3 DNA: TGTGCCAGTAGTATAACTAGCGGCGCCTACGAGCAGTACTTC.

The chain recombines TRBV7-3 with TRBJ2-2, with a possible D match to TRBD2 (5 bases). The V end lost 0 bases, the J end lost 6 bases, and 8 bases lay between the germline ends. This CDR3 is built from 14 residues. Per the germline V gene, CDR1 is SGHTA and CDR2 is FQGTGA. The CDR3 nucleotides read TGTGCCAGCAGCTTAACGAGGGCGGCCGGGGAGCTGTTTTTT. It specifies CASSLTRAAGELFF.

The rearrangement uses TRBV27 and TRBJ1-1; D unresolved. CDR1 is MNHEY, CDR2 SMNVEV, per germline (reference sequence). Trimming left V 4 bases short and J 1 base short, with 10 bases between. The CDR3 is made up of 14 amino acids. This CDR3 is CASSSWTENTEAFF. As DNA, the CDR3 is TGTGCCAGCAGTTCATGGACCGAGAACACTGAAGCTTTCTTT.

This clone was seen once. This chain uses TRBV7-2 with TRBJ2-3, with D unclear. V was trimmed by 8 bases and J by 1 base, leaving 13 bases between them. The CDR3 totals 14 residues. From germline, CDR1 is SGHTA and CDR2 FQGNSA. The CDR3 sequence: CASGQPWGTDTQYF. The CDR3 DNA reads TGTGCCAGCGGGCAGCCGTGGGGCACAGATACGCAGTATTTT. Looking up the rest from reference TRBV7-2 and TRBJ2-3 gives the full variable domain: GAGVSQSPSNKVTEKGKDVELRCDPISGHTALYWYRQSLGQGLEFLIYFQGNSAPDKSGLPSDRFSAERTGGSVSTLTIQRTQQEDSAVYLCASGQPWGTDTQYFGPGTRLTVL.

The rearrangement links TRBV7-9 to TRBJ2-2; 8 nucleotides align to TRBD2. CDR3 size: 14 residues. Germline-derived CDR1 and CDR2 are SEHNR and FQNEAQ (reference sequence). V dropped 3 bases and J dropped 4; count of bases not matched to a gene: 1. The CDR3 DNA reads TGTGCCAGCAGCTTCGGGACTAGCACCGGGGAGCTGTTTTTT. It translates to CASSFGTSTGELFF.

This clone was picked up one time. This chain uses TRBV2 with TRBJ2-2; no reliable D call. The V end lost 4 bases, the J end lost 1 base, and 7 bases lay between the germline ends. Germline lookup yields CDR1 SNHLY and CDR2 FYNNEI. The CDR3 runs 14 residues. For the CDR3, the DNA is TGTGCCAGCAGTGTAGAGCGGAACACCGGGGAGCTGTTTTTT. It translates to CASSVERNTGELFF.

The V and J genes are TRBV10-3 and TRBJ1-1, with D uncertain. Between the trimmed V and J ends, which lost 7 bases and 1 base, there was a span of 13 bases. This CDR3 has 14 amino acids. Germline V gene sequence: CDR1 ENHRY, CDR2 SYGVKD. CDR3 loop: CAIKGGRTNTEAFF. In nucleotides, the CDR3 is TGTGCCATCAAGGGTGGCAGGACGAACACTGAAGCTTTCTTT.

This chain joins TRBV6-4 and TRBJ1-1; no clear D. Germline V gene lookup returns CDR1 MRHNA and CDR2 SNTAGT. V lost 9 bases, J lost 4 bases, and 18 bases lay in between. The CDR3 consists of 14 residues. CDR3 in amino acids: CASSLESGRTEAFF. In nucleotides, the CDR3 is TGTGCCAGTAGCCTTGAGTCCGGTCGCACTGAAGCTTTCTTT.

The gene calls are TRBV28 and TRBJ1-2, with D possibly TRBD1 on 5 matching bases. The germline CDR1 and CDR2 sequences are MDHEN and SYDVKM. Trimming took off 2 bases at V and 6 bases at J, with 10 bases between the two ends. This CDR3 is 13 amino acids long. CDR3 sequence reads: CASSLGGTHGYTF. The CDR3, as DNA: TGTGCCAGCAGTTTAGGAGGGACCCATGGCTACACCTTC.

This clone was observed a few times. The genes are TRBV6-5 and TRBJ1-5; 7 nucleotides align to TRBD1. The J segment lost 0 bases and the V segment lost 2 bases, leaving 1 base of the junction unmatched. This CDR3 comprises 15 residues. Germline V gene sequence: CDR1 MNHEY, CDR2 SVGAGI. The CDR3 protein is CASSYGTASNQPQHF. CDR3 nucleotide sequence: TGTGCCAGCAGTTACGGGACAGCTAGCAATCAGCCCCAGCATTTT.

This chain connects TRBV7-8 to TRBJ2-5; the D is unclear. Between the trimmed V and J ends, which lost 1 base and 2 bases, there was a span of 23 bases. This CDR3 spans 19 amino acids. The V gene's germline CDR1 is SGHVS and CDR2 FQNEAQ. CDR3 bases: TGTGCCAGCAGCTTAGTGTGGCGTGCGATCCAACTTGGGCAAGAGACCCAGTACTTC. The encoded protein is CASSLVWRAIQLGQETQYF.

This sequence joins TRBV15 and TRBJ2-1; 8 positions agree with TRBD2. V trimming: 5 bases; J trimming: 0 bases; junction bases outside the gene matches: 3. Looked up from germline, CDR1 is LNHNV and CDR2 is YYDKDF (reference sequence). CDR3 size: 15 residues. The CDR3 reads CATSPGGSSYNEQFF. CDR3 bases: TGTGCCACCAGCCCGGGGGGGAGCTCCTACAATGAGCAGTTCTTC.